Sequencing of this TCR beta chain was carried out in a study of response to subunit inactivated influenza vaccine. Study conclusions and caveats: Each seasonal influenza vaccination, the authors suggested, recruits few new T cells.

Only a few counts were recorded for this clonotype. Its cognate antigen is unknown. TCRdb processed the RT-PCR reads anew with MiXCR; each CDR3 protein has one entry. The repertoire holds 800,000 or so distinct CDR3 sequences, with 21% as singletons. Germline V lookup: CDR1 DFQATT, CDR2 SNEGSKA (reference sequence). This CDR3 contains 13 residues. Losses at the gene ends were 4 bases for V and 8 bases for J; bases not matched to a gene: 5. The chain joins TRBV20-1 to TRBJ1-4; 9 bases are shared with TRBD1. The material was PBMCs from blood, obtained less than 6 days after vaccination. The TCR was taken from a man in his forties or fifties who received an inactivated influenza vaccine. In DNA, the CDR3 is TGCAGTGCTATCGACAGGGGGACGGAAAAACTGTTTTTT. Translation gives CSAIDRGTEKLFF.